The T cell receptor beta chain under discussion was sequenced for a study of T cells in Graves' hyperthyroidism and ophthalmopathy. There were TCR beta CDR3 regions amplified from RNA transcripts. An initial round of RT-PCR targeting the TCR CDR3 relied on the HTBI primer set. MiXCR, run by TCRdb on the multiplex PCR reads, gives a single entry per CDR3 protein. The sample records approximately 620,000 distinct CDR3 sequences, approximately 15% being singletons. Patients showing uncontrolled infection, other autoimmune disease, pregnancy or lactation were ineligible. The diagnostic basis comprised clinical symptoms, serum thyroxine and TRAb, thyroid ultrasound and orbital computed tomography. General observations from the study: The model made its ophthalmopathy prediction, and onset followed a median approximately six months later.

This clonotype was seen many times. Antigen unknown. This receptor was taken from a woman aged 40 to 50 with Graves' ophthalmopathy. The sample taken for sequencing was blood.

CDR3 nucleotides: TGCGCCAGCAGCTTAGGAGGGGGCGGGGAGCCCCAGCATTTT. Encoded protein: CASSLGGGGEPQHF. The V and J genes are TRBV5-1 and TRBJ1-5, with TRBD1 matching 7 bases. The CDR3 consists of 14 residues. J was trimmed by 8 bases and V by 2 bases; bases with no gene match: 7. From germline, CDR1 is SGHRS and CDR2 YFSETQ. The full variable domain, rest sourced from reference TRBV5-1 and TRBJ1-5, is KAGVTQTPRYLIKTRGQQVTLSCSPISGHRSVSWYQQTPGQGLQFLFEYFSETQRNKGNFPGRFSGRQFSNSRSEMNVSTLELGDSALYLCASSLGGGGEPQHFGDGTRLSIL.